This TCR beta chain was found in a study of persistence of HIV-infected CD4 T cells. The wider study: Isolated cells were CMV- and HIV-1 Gag-responding CD4+ T cells.

Study-wide points: Degenerate expanded CDR3beta sequences were enriched among CMV- and Gag-responding cells.

Sequencing used immunoSEQ version 4 in survey mode. The assay was immunoSEQ multiplex PCR, and TCRdb's table has in-frame clones only and misses some. The table records approximately 30,000 clones, roughly 82% of them present only once. Comments on this clone: Its matching antigen is unknown.

Lysates of CMV-infected fibroblasts at approximately 9.4 ug/mL stimulated these cells. Sorted nonresponding memory CD4+ T cells were CD40L-negative, CD69-negative, CD45RO-high. An approximately 20-hour stimulation of CD8-depleted PBMCs used anti-CD28/CD49d costimulation, CD40-blocking antibody and enfuvirtide. The CDR3 extends over 12 amino acids. Trimming left V 2 bases short and J 6 bases short, with 4 bases between. Germline CDR1 reads LGHDT; CDR2 reads YNNKEL (reference sequence). This TCR came from an adult man with HIV who was CMV-seropositive. The J gene is TRBJ2-2, the V gene TRBV3-1 (or the pseudogene TRBV3-2); no definite D call. This material consisted of CD4+ T cells sorted from PBMCs after 18-hour stimulation, taken from a patient who received antiretroviral therapy. The CDR3 loop reads CASSQWAGELFF. CDR3 sequence (DNA): TGTGCCAGCAGCCAATGGGCCGGGGAGCTGTTTTTT.